Listed below are T cell receptor beta chains from one sample, sequenced in a study of blood T cell repertoires in COVID-19. Some clones are missing from TCRdb's copy, which holds only in-frame ones; the method was immunoSEQ multiplex PCR. The data hold 200,000 or so clones, with around three quarters observed a single time. Sequenced material: peripheral blood. The receptors stem from a man in his sixties with active or convalescent COVID-19. Each CDR3 is given with its conserved first and last residue. The D gene is left open where the match is weak. Not every row has a clone size; where given, it reads once, few, many or a size class.

cdr3_nt cdr3_aa d_call j_call v_call clone_size
TGTGCCAGCATTTCGACAGGGCTCGGCACTGAAGCTTTCTTT CASISTGLGTEAFF TRBD1 TRBJ1-1 TRBV2 .
TGTGCCAGCTCACCCATAGCGGGGGGCTCCTACAATGAGCAGTTCTTC CASSPIAGGSYNEQFF TRBD2 TRBJ2-1 TRBV18 .
TGTGCCAGCAGTCAGGACAGGGGGCAAGATACGCAGTATTTT CASSQDRGQDTQYF TRBD1 TRBJ2-3 TRBV6-5 .
TGCGCCAGCAGCTTTACCGGGACAGGGAGCTCCTACGAGCAGTACTTC CASSFTGTGSSYEQYF TRBD1 TRBJ2-7 TRBV5-1 .
TGTGCCAGCAGTTTATGGAAAGGACAAACTGAAGCTTTCTTT CASSLWKGQTEAFF . TRBJ1-1 TRBV28 .
TGCAGCGTTGAAGGACAGGGGTCGGGTGATGGCTACACCTTC CSVEGQGSGDGYTF TRBD1 TRBJ1-2 TRBV29-1 .
TGCAGCGTTGTTTTAGTAGAAAAAAACATTCAGTACTTC CSVVLVEKNIQYF . TRBJ2-4 TRBV29-1 few
TGCGCCAGCAGCTTGATGGGAGGGGAGCAGTTCTTC CASSLMGGEQFF TRBD2 TRBJ2-1 TRBV5-1 .
TGCGCCAGCAGGGCCTCGGGACAGGCCAAAAACATTCAGTACTTC CASRASGQAKNIQYF TRBD1 TRBJ2-4 TRBV4-1 few
TGTGCCATCAGTAACCCCACCTCGAAGGCCGTGGGCGCAACTAATGAAAAACTGTTTTTT CAISNPTSKAVGATNEKLFF . TRBJ1-4 TRBV10-3 few
TGCGCCAGCAGCCAAGATTTGAGCGGGGGGGGACGAGATGAGCAGTTCTTC CASSQDLSGGGRDEQFF TRBD2 TRBJ2-1 TRBV4-3 .
TGTGCCAGCAGGGAGAACAGGGGGCGGGTTGAAAAACTGTTTTTT CASRENRGRVEKLFF TRBD1 TRBJ1-4 TRBV28 .
TGTGCCAGCAGCTTAACCCGGGTTCATGGCTACACCTTC CASSLTRVHGYTF . TRBJ1-2 TRBV7-3 .
TGTGCCGGGCCCCTGACAGGGAACGGAAACACCATATATTTT CAGPLTGNGNTIYF TRBD1 TRBJ1-3 TRBV6-7 .
TGTGCCAGCAGTCGACTAGCGGTGAGCTCCTACGAGCAGTACTTC CASSRLAVSSYEQYF TRBD2 TRBJ2-7 TRBV28 once
TGCGCCAGCAGCTTGGGGGACAGGGTCGAGACCCAGTACTTC CASSLGDRVETQYF TRBD1 TRBJ2-5 TRBV5-1 .
TGCAGCGACGGTAAAGGGGATGGCTACACCTTC CSDGKGDGYTF . TRBJ1-2 TRBV29-1 .
TGTGCCAGCAGCTTACCAAGGAGGAGCGATATCAAAAACATTCAGTACTTC CASSLPRRSDIKNIQYF . TRBJ2-4 TRBV7-8 .
TGTGCCAGCAGCTTAGCAGGGGATGGTGAAGCTTTCTTT CASSLAGDGEAFF . TRBJ1-1 TRBV7-8 .
TGTGCCAGCAGTCCCCAGGGGGAGGCTGGGGCCAACGTCCTGACTTTC CASSPQGEAGANVLTF . TRBJ2-6 TRBV7-3 .
TGTGCCAGCAGCCACGGGGGGACACTTTACAATGAGCAGTTCTTC CASSHGGTLYNEQFF . TRBJ2-1 TRBV3-1/TRBV3-2 .
TGTGCCAGCAGCTTGGGACAGAACACCGGGGAGCTGTTTTTT CASSLGQNTGELFF . TRBJ2-2 TRBV5-4 .
TGTGCCAGCAGCTTTGGAGTCAGGGACATTGCGTCTAGTGAAGCTTTCTTT CASSFGVRDIASSEAFF . TRBJ1-1 TRBV5-6 .
TGTGCCAGCAGTGAATCTCGGACTAGCGGGAGGGCCGAGCAGTTCTTC CASSESRTSGRAEQFF TRBD2 TRBJ2-1 TRBV2 .
TGCGCCAGCAGCCAAGACAGTGACTATGGCTACACCTTC CASSQDSDYGYTF . TRBJ1-2 TRBV5-1 once
TGTGCCAGCAGTGAAGCCGAGAGGATGAACACTGAAGCTTTCTTT CASSEAERMNTEAFF . TRBJ1-1 TRBV2 once
TGTGCCAGCAGCCCGGGACAGGGCGGAGGGGCCCAGCATTTT CASSPGQGGGAQHF TRBD1 TRBJ1-5 TRBV3-1/TRBV3-2 .
TGTGCCAGCAGCTTGCTTGCGGGGAGGGCCCACGAGCAGTACTTC CASSLLAGRAHEQYF TRBD2 TRBJ2-7 TRBV7-3 .
TGTGCCAGCAGTGCCATTACCGGGACTAGCGGGAACAATGAGCAGTTCTTC CASSAITGTSGNNEQFF TRBD2 TRBJ2-1 TRBV27 .
TGTGCCAGCAGCTTTTCTCCCAGGTCAAATACGCAGTATTTT CASSFSPRSNTQYF . TRBJ2-3 TRBV5-4 .
TGTGCCAGCAACCACCGGGACAGGGTTAATTCACCCCTCCACTTT CASNHRDRVNSPLHF TRBD1 TRBJ1-6 TRBV9 .
TGTGCCGGGTTAGCCTCCTATGGCTACACCTTC CAGLASYGYTF . TRBJ1-2 TRBV6-5 .
TGCAGCGTTGAAGGGCTAGCGGGAGGTTGGACAGATACGCAGTATTTT CSVEGLAGGWTDTQYF TRBD2 TRBJ2-3 TRBV29-1 once
TGTGCCAGCAGCTTAGCGGCGCTGCTCACAGATACGCAGTATTTT CASSLAALLTDTQYF . TRBJ2-3 TRBV6-2/TRBV6-3 .
TGTGCCAGTAGGCCGAGTATAGAAGAGACCCAGTACTTC CASRPSIEETQYF . TRBJ2-5 TRBV19 .
TGTGCAAGTCGCTTAGATAACGGAGCAGATCCCTACGAGCAGTACTTC CASRLDNGADPYEQYF . TRBJ2-7 TRBV12-2 .
TGTGCCAGCAGCTTACAGGGGGAGAACACTGAAGCTTTCTTT CASSLQGENTEAFF TRBD1 TRBJ1-1 TRBV7-3 .
TGTGCCAGCAGTACAGGGTTGCACGAGCAGTACTTC CASSTGLHEQYF . TRBJ2-7 TRBV28 .
TGCAGTGCTAGTCCCACCTCTCATAGCGGGAGTGGAGAGACCCAGTACTTC CSASPTSHSGSGETQYF TRBD2 TRBJ2-5 TRBV20-1 .
TGTGCCAGCAGCGTCGGGATGGCGGGGACTGGAAACACCATATATTTT CASSVGMAGTGNTIYF . TRBJ1-3 TRBV9 few
TGTGCCAGCAGCATGGGGGGAGCTTTCTTT CASSMGGAFF . TRBJ1-1 TRBV21-1 few